The next 9 T cell receptor beta chains were all read from a single sample in a study of tumor and adjacent non-tumor tissue in lung cancer. The library came from three nested PCR rounds adapted from ARM-PCR protocols. TCRdb reprocessed the multiplex PCR reads with MiXCR, giving one entry per CDR3 protein. The table shows 65,000 to 75,000 distinct CDR3 sequences, with about three quarters occurring only once. RNA was extracted from bulk tissue without any cell sorting. Sequencing was done on a sample of lung tumor tissue. These receptor sequences come from a man aged 55 to 70 with non-small cell lung cancer.

V is TRBV7-3 and J is TRBJ2-2; 12 nucleotides line up with TRBD2. From germline, CDR1 is SGHTA and CDR2 FQGTGA. With V trimmed by 5 bases and J by 7 bases, 17 bases remained unmatched. The CDR3 sequence is 19 residues long. DNA for the CDR3: TGTGCCAGCAGCCTCCTTTTGGGGCTAGCGGGAGGGCCCGGCGGGGAGCTGTTTTTT. Translation: CASSLLLGLAGGPGGELFF.

V is TRBV20-1 and J is TRBJ2-2, with 11 bases aligning to TRBD2. V trimming: 4 bases; J trimming: 10 bases; junction bases outside the gene matches: 14. The CDR3 totals 16 residues. The germline CDR1 and CDR2 sequences are DFQATT and SNEGSKA (reference sequence). The CDR3 loop reads CSATLAGGPDTQELFF. CDR3 nucleotides: TGCAGTGCTACTTTAGCGGGAGGGCCGGATACCCAGGAGCTGTTTTTT.

CDR3 DNA: TGCAGCGGATCAGGGGCGCGGGAAAATGAAGCTTTCTTT. It is translated as CSGSGARENEAFF. V and J are TRBV29-1 and TRBJ1-1; D is possibly TRBD1 (6 bases). CDR3 size: 13 residues. Trimming took 7 bases from V and 7 from J, leaving 19 bases between them. Germline lookup yields CDR1 SQVTM and CDR2 ANQGSEA.

This clonotype came up a few times. A much larger clone lies one base from this, so it may be a read error. The genes are TRBV30 and TRBJ2-1; D remains unclear. The CDR3 runs 12 residues. Looked up from germline, CDR1 is GTSNPN and CDR2 is SVGIG (reference sequence). CDR3 residues: CAWSNEYNEQLF. For the CDR3, the DNA is TGTGCCTGGAGTAACGAGTACAATGAGCAGCTCTTC.

This clonotype has a single count. V gene TRBV11-1 combines with J gene TRBJ2-7; D may be TRBD1 (6 bases). The CDR3 has 14 amino acids. CDR1 SGHAT and CDR2 FQDESV come from the germline V gene (reference sequence). V was pared by 5 bases and J by 7 bases, with 18 bases between. The CDR3 DNA follows: TGTGCCAGCAGCCCAACACAGGGTTTAGGGGAGCAGTACTTC. It is translated as CASSPTQGLGEQYF.

The V gene is TRBV20-1, the J gene TRBJ2-5; 7 positions agree with TRBD1. This CDR3 region has 12 residues. CDR1 DFQATT and CDR2 SNEGSKA come from the germline V gene (reference sequence). The CDR3, as DNA: TGCTGTGTTAGGACAGGACAAGAGACCCAGTACTTC. Protein sequence: CCVRTGQETQYF.

With regard to this clonotype: Relative to the germline gene, one junction end is altered; a read error may explain this. The chain employs TRBV6-1 and TRBJ1-5; TRBD1 matches at 12 bases. This CDR3 spans 16 amino acids. Germline assignment: CDR1 MNHNS and CDR2 SASEGT. The chain's CDR3 is CASSARDRGLNKPHHF. As DNA, the CDR3 is TGTGCCAGCAGTGCACGGGACAGGGGGCTCAATAAGCCCCATCATTTT.

In the case of this clonotype: It is likely a read error, because the conserved phenylalanine at the end of the CDR3 is missing. The gene calls are TRBV29-1 and TRBJ2-1; D may be TRBD2 (5 bases). The CDR3 loop spans 14 amino acids. Germline V gives CDR1 SQVTM, CDR2 ANQGSEA. The CDR3 loop reads CSVDSGSSYNEQFL. Written as DNA, the CDR3 is TGCAGTGTGGATAGTGGGAGCTCCTACAATGAGCAGTTCCTC.

This clonotype has a handful of counts. Given a much more abundant clone one base away, this may be a read error. The chain recombines TRBV6-6 with TRBJ2-2; TRBD2 matches 7 bases. The germline V gene has CDR1 MNHNY and CDR2 SVGAGI (reference sequence). The CDR3 runs 16 residues. CDR3 sequence (DNA): TGTGTCAGCACCATGGGACTACTTACGAACACCGGGGAGCTGTTTTTT. This codes for CVSTMGLLTNTGELFF.